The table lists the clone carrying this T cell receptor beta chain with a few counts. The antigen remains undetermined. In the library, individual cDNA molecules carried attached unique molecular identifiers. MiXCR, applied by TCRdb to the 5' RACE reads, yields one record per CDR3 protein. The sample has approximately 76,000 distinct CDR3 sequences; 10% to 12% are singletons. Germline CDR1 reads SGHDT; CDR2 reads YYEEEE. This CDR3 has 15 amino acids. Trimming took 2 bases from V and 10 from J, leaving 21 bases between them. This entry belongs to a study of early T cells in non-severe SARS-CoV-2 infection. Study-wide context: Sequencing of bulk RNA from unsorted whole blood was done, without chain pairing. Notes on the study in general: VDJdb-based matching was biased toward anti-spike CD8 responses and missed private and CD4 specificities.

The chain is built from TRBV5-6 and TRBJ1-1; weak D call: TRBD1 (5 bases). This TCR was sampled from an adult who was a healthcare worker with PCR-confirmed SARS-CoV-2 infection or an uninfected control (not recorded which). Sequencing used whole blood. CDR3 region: CASSFGMTVRDRAFF. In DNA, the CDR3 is TGTGCCAGCAGCTTCGGTATGACAGTCAGGGATCGAGCTTTCTTT.